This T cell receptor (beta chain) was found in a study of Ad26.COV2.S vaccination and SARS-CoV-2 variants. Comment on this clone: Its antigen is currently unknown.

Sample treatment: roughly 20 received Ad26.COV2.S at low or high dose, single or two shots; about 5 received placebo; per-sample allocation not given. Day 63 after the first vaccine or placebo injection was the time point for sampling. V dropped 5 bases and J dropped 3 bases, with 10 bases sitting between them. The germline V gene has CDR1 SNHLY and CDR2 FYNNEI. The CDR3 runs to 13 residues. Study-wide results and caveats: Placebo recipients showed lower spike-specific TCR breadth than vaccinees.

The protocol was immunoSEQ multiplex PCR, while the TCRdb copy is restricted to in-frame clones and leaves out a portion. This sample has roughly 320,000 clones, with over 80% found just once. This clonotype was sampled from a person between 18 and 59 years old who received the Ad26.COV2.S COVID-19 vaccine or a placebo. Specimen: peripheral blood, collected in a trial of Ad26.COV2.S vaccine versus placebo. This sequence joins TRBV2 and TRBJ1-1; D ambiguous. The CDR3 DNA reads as TGTGCCAGCAGTCGGGAGAAATACACTGAAGCTTTCTTT. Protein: CASSREKYTEAFF.